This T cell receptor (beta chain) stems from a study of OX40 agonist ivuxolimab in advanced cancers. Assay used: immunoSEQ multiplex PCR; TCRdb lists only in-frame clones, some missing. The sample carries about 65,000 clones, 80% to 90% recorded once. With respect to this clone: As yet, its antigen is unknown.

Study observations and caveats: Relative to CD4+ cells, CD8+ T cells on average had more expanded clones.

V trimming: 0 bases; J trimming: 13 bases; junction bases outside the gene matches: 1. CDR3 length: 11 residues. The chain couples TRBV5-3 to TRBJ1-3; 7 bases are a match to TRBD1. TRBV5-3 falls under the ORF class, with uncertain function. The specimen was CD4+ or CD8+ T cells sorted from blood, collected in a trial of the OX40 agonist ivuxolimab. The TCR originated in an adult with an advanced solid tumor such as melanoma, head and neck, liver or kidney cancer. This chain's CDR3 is CARSLDRGIYF. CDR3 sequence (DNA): TGTGCCAGAAGCTTGGACAGGGGAATATATTTT.